The T cell receptor beta chain described here comes from a study of T-cell reconstitution after alpha-beta-depleted transplantation in children. Unique molecular identifiers tagged the TCRbeta library. One entry per CDR3 protein results from TCRdb running MiXCR on the PCR reads. The sample holds 750,000 to 950,000 distinct CDR3 sequences, under 20% seen once. This receptor was identified in a male patient younger than 18 who had a stem cell transplant for acute lymphoblastic leukemia, so the T cells may come from the graft donor. The sequenced sample was PBMCs, mostly from graft donor cells, obtained 360 days after TCRalphabeta/CD19-depleted stem cell transplant.

CDR3 nucleotides: TGTGCCAGCAGCTTACCTCGACAGGGTAGATCGGAGACCCAGTACTTC. Residues: CASSLPRQGRSETQYF. The chain carries TRBV7-9 and TRBJ2-5, with 7 bases that match TRBD1. This CDR3 is 16 amino acids long. Trimming at V came to 2 bases and at J to 5 bases, leaving 11 bases not matched to a gene. Germline V gene lookup returns CDR1 SEHNR and CDR2 FQNEAQ (reference sequence).